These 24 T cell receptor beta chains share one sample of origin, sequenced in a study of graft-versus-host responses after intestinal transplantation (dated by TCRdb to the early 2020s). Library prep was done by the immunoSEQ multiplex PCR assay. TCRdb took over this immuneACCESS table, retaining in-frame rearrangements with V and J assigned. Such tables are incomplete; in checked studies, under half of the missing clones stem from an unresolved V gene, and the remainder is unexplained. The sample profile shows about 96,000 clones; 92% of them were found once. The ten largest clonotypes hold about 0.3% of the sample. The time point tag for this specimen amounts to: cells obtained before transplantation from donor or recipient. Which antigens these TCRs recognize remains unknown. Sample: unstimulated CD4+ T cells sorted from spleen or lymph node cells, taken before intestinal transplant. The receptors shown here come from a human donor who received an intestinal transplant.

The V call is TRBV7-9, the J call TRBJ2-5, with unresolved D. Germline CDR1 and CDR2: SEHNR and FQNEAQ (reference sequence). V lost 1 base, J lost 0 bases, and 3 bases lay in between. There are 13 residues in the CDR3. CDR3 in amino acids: CASSLGHQETQYF. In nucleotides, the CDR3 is TGTGCCAGCAGCTTAGGACACCAAGAGACCCAGTACTTC.

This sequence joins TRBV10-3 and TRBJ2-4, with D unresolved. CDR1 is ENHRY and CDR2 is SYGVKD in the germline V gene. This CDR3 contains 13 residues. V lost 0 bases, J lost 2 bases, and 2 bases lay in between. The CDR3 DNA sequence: TGTGCCATCAGTGAGTCAACCAAAAACATTCAGTACTTC. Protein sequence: CAISESTKNIQYF.

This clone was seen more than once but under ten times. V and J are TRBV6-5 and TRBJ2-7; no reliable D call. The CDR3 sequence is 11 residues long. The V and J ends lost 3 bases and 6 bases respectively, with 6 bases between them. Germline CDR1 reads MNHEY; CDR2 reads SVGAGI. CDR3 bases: TGTGCCAGCAGTTATAGGCTCGAGCAGTACTTC. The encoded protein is CASSYRLEQYF.

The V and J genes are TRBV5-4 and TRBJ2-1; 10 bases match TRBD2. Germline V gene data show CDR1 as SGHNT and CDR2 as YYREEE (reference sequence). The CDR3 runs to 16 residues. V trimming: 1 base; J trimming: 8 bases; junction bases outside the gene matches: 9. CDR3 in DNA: TGTGCCAGCAGCTTGAGTAGGACTAGCGGTTTGGATGAGCAGTTCTTC. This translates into CASSLSRTSGLDEQFF.

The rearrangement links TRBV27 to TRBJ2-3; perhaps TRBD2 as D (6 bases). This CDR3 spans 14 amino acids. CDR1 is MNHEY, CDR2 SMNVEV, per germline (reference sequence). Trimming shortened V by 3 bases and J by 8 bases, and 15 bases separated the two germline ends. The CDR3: CASSFKGDSGTQYF. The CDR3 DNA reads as TGTGCCAGCAGTTTCAAGGGAGATAGCGGTACGCAGTATTTT.

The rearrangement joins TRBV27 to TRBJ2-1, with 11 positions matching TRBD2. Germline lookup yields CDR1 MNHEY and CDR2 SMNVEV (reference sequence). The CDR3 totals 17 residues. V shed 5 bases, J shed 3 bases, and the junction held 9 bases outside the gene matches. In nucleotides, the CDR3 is TGTGCCAGCAGTCGCCAACTAGCGGGAGTGGGCTACAATGAGCAGTTCTTC. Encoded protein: CASSRQLAGVGYNEQFF.

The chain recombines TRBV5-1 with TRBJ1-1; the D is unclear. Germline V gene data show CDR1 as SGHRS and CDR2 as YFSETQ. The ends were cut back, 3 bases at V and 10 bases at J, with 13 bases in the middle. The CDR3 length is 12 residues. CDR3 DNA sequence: TGCGCCAGCAGCTGGGCAGGAGTAGGAGCTTTCTTT. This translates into CASSWAGVGAFF.

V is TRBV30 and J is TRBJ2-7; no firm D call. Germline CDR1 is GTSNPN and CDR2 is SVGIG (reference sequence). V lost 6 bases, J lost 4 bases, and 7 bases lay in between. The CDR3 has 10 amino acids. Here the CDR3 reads CACDNYEQYF. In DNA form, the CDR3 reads TGTGCCTGCGATAATTACGAGCAGTACTTC.

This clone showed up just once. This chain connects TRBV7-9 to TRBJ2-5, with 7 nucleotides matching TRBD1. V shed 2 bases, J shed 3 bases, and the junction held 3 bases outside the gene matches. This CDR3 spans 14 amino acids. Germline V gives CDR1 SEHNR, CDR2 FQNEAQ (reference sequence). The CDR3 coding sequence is TGTGCCAGCAGCTTAAGGGGACAGAAAGAGACCCAGTACTTC. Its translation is CASSLRGQKETQYF. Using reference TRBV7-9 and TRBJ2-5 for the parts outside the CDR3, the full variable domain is DTGVSQNPRHKITKRGQNVTFRCDPISEHNRLYWYRQTLGQGPEFLTYFQNEAQLEKSRLLSDRFSAERPKGSFSTLEIQRTEQGDSAMYLCASSLRGQKETQYFGPGTRLLVL.

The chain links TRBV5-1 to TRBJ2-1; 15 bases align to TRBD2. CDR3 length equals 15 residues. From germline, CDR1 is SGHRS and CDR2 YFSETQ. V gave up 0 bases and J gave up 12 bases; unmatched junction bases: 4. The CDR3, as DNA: TGCGCCAGCAGCTTGGAAGGGACTAGCGGGAGGTGGCAGTTCTTC. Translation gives CASSLEGTSGRWQFF.

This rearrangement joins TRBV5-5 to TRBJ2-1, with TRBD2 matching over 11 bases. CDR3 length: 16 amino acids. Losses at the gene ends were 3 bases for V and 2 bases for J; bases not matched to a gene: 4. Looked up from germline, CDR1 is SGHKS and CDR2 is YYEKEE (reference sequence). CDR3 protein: CASSSIAGGPYNEQFF. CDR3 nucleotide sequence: TGTGCCAGCAGCTCCATAGCGGGAGGGCCCTACAATGAGCAGTTCTTC.

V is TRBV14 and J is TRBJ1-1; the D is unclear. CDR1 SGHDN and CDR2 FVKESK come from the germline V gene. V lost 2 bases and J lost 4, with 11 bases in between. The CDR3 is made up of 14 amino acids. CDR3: CASSQLVSGTEAFF. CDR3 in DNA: TGTGCCAGCAGCCAATTGGTTTCCGGCACTGAAGCTTTCTTT.

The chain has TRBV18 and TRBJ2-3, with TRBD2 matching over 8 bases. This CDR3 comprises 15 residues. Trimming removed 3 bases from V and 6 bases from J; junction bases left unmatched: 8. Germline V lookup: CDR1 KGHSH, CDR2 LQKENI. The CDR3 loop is CASSPAAGARDTQYF. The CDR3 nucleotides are TGTGCCAGCTCACCCGCAGCGGGAGCTAGGGATACGCAGTATTTT.

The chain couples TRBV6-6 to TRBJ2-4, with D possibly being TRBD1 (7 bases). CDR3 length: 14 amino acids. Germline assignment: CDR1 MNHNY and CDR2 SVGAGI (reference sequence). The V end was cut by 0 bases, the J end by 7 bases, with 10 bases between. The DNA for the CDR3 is TGTGCCAGCAGTTACTCGGCAGGGGGGAACATTCAGTACTTC. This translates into CASSYSAGGNIQYF.

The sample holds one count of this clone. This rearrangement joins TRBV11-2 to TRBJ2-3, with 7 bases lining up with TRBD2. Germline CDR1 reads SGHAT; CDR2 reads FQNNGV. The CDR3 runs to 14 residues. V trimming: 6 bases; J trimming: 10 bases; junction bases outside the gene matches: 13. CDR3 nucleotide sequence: TGTGCCAGCAGTCGTCCTCTCCGGGGGGTGGCGCAGTATTTT. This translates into CASSRPLRGVAQYF.

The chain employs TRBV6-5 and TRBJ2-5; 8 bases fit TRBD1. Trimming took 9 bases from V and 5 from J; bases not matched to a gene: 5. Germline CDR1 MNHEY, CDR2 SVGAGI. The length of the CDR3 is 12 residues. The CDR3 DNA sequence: TGTGCCAGTGGGACAGGCGGGGAGACCCAGTACTTC. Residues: CASGTGGETQYF.

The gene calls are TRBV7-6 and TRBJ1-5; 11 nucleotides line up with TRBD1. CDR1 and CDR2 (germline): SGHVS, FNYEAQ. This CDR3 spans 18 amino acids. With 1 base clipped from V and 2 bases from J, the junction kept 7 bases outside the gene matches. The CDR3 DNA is TGTGCCAGCAGCTTAGTGCCGGGACAGGGGGTCGGCAATCAGCCCCAGCATTTT. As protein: CASSLVPGQGVGNQPQHF.

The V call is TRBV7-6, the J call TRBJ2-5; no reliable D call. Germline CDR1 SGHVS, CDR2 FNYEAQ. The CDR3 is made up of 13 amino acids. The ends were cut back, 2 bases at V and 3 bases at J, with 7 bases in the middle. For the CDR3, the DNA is TGTGCCAGCAGCTTAATAAAGAAAGAGACCCAGTACTTC. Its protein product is CASSLIKKETQYF.

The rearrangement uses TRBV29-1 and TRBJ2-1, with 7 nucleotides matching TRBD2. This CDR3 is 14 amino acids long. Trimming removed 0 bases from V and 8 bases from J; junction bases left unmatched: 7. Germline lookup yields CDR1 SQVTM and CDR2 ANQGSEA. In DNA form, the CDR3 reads TGCAGCGTTGAAGATTGGGAGGGGCGAGATGAGCAGTTCTTC. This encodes CSVEDWEGRDEQFF.

DNA of the CDR3: TGCGCCAGCAGCTACGACAGGGGTAATGAAAAACTGTTTTTT. Translating it yields CASSYDRGNEKLFF. The chain has TRBV5-1 and TRBJ1-4; TRBD1 matches at 8 bases. This CDR3 is built from 14 residues. The V segment lost 3 bases and the J segment 4 bases; nucleotides outside the gene matches: 2. Germline V lookup: CDR1 SGHRS, CDR2 YFSETQ.

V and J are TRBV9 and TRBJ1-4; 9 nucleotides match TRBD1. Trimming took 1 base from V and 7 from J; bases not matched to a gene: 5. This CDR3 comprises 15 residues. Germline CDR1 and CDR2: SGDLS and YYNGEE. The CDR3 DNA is TGTGCCAGCAGCGTAACAGGGGGCGTCGGTGAAAAACTGTTTTTT. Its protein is CASSVTGGVGEKLFF.

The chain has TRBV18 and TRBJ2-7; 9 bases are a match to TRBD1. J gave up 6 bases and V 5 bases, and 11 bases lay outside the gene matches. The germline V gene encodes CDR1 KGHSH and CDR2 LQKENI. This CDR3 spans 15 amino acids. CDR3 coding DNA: TGTGCCAGCTCAACGGGGACAGGGCCGGCTGCCGAGCAGTACTTC. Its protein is CASSTGTGPAAEQYF.

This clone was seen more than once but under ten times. The CDR3 loop is CASSSGQGHEKLFF. The DNA for the CDR3 is TGCGCCAGCAGCTCCGGACAGGGACATGAAAAACTGTTTTTT. The J gene is TRBJ1-4, the V gene TRBV10-1; 8 nucleotides agree with TRBD1. Unmatched junction bases numbered 6, after V lost 6 bases and J lost 6 bases. Germline assignment: CDR1 WNHNN and CDR2 SYGVQD (reference sequence). The CDR3 has 14 residues.

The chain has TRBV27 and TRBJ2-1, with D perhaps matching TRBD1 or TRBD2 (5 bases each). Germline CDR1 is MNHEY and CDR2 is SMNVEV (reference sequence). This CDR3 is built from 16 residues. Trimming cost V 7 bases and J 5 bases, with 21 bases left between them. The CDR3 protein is CASKYLPGTVHNEQFF. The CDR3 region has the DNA TGTGCCAGCAAGTATCTGCCCGGGACGGTCCACAATGAGCAGTTCTTC.